This TCR beta chain was profiled in a study of T cell repertoires in cytomegalovirus infection. Background on the study: Public TCR beta signatures provided an indication of both CMV infection and a matching HLA type.

General study points: HLA-C-restricted CMV clonotypes gave the most frequent clonotype in two of eight donors.

CDR3 size: 14 residues. Trimming removed 4 bases from V and 1 base from J; junction bases left unmatched: 5. Germline V gene sequence: CDR1 SQVTM, CDR2 ANQGSEA. In this sample, this clonotype turned up a few times. The antigen is unknown. Via MiXCR, TCRdb re-called the reads, giving one row per CDR3 protein. The table includes roughly 240,000 distinct CDR3 sequences, around 6.2% detected once. This rearrangement joins TRBV29-1 to TRBJ2-5; 8 bases match TRBD2. The sequenced material came from PBMCs. This receptor was obtained from a human donor in good health (CMV status not recorded). Some clones in this sample may be carry-over from other donors' samples. CDR3 sequence reads: CSVAALAAQETQYF. CDR3 bases: TGCAGCGTTGCTGCACTAGCGGCCCAAGAGACCCAGTACTTC.